Listed below are T cell receptor beta chains from one sample, sequenced in a study of beta chain features in type 1 diabetes. Using immunoSEQ multiplex PCR, the repertoire was profiled, and TCRdb retains in-frame clones only, with some absent. The sample lists 900,000 or so clones, 15% to 20% occurring once. The sequencing input was naive CD4+ T cells from blood. These TCRs come from a woman between 18 and 30 years old in good health. Both conserved end residues are part of each CDR3. Fields, in order: CDR3 protein, CDR3 DNA, J gene, CDR3 length, clone size, V gene, D gene. A D gene is named only where the DNA matches it firmly. Only some rows state a clone size, as once, few, many or a class for expanded clones.

cdr3_aa: CASSPLAGGTNVGQFF
cdr3_nt: TGTGCCAGCAGCCCCCTAGCGGGAGGGACCAATGTAGGGCAGTTCTTC
j_call: TRBJ2-1
cdr3_length: 16
clone_size: -
v_call: TRBV7-9
d_call: TRBD2

cdr3_aa: CSGDREETQYF
cdr3_nt: TGCAGCGGGGACCGAGAAGAGACCCAGTACTTC
j_call: TRBJ2-5
cdr3_length: 11
clone_size: few
v_call: TRBV29-1
d_call: -

cdr3_aa: CATEEPQFHEQFF
cdr3_nt: TGTGCCACGGAGGAGCCCCAGTTTCATGAGCAGTTCTTC
j_call: TRBJ2-1
cdr3_length: 13
clone_size: few
v_call: TRBV19
d_call: -

cdr3_aa: CASSQGEVGEQFF
cdr3_nt: TGTGCCAGCAGCCAAGGCGAAGTCGGTGAGCAGTTCTTC
j_call: TRBJ2-1
cdr3_length: 13
clone_size: -
v_call: TRBV4-2
d_call: -

cdr3_aa: CATLGGYGGELFF
cdr3_nt: TGTGCCACCCTAGGGGGATACGGCGGGGAGCTGTTTTTT
j_call: TRBJ2-2
cdr3_length: 13
clone_size: -
v_call: TRBV19
d_call: -

cdr3_aa: CASSLGASGADTQYF
cdr3_nt: TGTGCCAGCAGCTTAGGGGCCTCGGGGGCAGATACGCAGTATTTT
j_call: TRBJ2-3
cdr3_length: 15
clone_size: -
v_call: TRBV7-9
d_call: -

cdr3_aa: CASSPTYSGNTIYF
cdr3_nt: TGTGCCAGCAGTCCGACCTACTCTGGAAACACCATATATTTT
j_call: TRBJ1-3
cdr3_length: 14
clone_size: -
v_call: TRBV28
d_call: -

cdr3_aa: CASSLQGAVHEQYF
cdr3_nt: TGTGCCAGCAGTTTACAGGGGGCTGTTCACGAGCAGTACTTC
j_call: TRBJ2-7
cdr3_length: 14
clone_size: -
v_call: TRBV2
d_call: TRBD1

cdr3_aa: CASRFRGVTDTQYF
cdr3_nt: TGTGCCAGCAGATTTCGAGGGGTGACAGATACGCAGTATTTT
j_call: TRBJ2-3
cdr3_length: 14
clone_size: few
v_call: TRBV5-6
d_call: -

cdr3_aa: CASSQDPDSRSGANVLTF
cdr3_nt: TGCGCCAGCAGCCAAGATCCGGACAGTCGCTCTGGGGCCAACGTCCTGACTTTC
j_call: TRBJ2-6
cdr3_length: 18
clone_size: few
v_call: TRBV4-1
d_call: -

cdr3_aa: CASSGFGSFAYEQYF
cdr3_nt: TGTGCCAGCAGTGGGTTCGGTAGTTTTGCTTACGAGCAGTACTTC
j_call: TRBJ2-7
cdr3_length: 15
clone_size: -
v_call: TRBV2
d_call: -

cdr3_aa: CASSLTGGYNEQFF
cdr3_nt: TGTGCCAGCAGCTTAACGGGTGGATACAATGAGCAGTTCTTC
j_call: TRBJ2-1
cdr3_length: 14
clone_size: -
v_call: TRBV7-3
d_call: -

cdr3_aa: CASSSGQYEQYF
cdr3_nt: TGTGCCAGCAGCTCGGGACAGTACGAGCAGTACTTC
j_call: TRBJ2-7
cdr3_length: 12
clone_size: -
v_call: TRBV28
d_call: TRBD1

cdr3_aa: CASSKQGNEQFF
cdr3_nt: TGTGCCAGCTCAAAACAGGGAAATGAGCAGTTCTTC
j_call: TRBJ2-1
cdr3_length: 12
clone_size: few
v_call: TRBV18
d_call: -

cdr3_aa: CASSVGGSYEQYF
cdr3_nt: TGTGCCAGCAGCGTAGGGGGGTCCTACGAGCAGTACTTC
j_call: TRBJ2-7
cdr3_length: 13
clone_size: -
v_call: TRBV5-4
d_call: -

cdr3_aa: CASSLGLAGLVYGYTF
cdr3_nt: TGTGCCAGCAGCTTGGGTCTTGCAGGGCTGGTCTATGGCTACACCTTC
j_call: TRBJ1-2
cdr3_length: 16
clone_size: few
v_call: TRBV5-4
d_call: -

cdr3_aa: CASSKRQGPSETQYF
cdr3_nt: TGTGCCAGCAGCAAACGACAGGGTCCGTCCGAGACCCAGTACTTC
j_call: TRBJ2-5
cdr3_length: 15
clone_size: few
v_call: TRBV9
d_call: TRBD1

cdr3_aa: CASSSSGRGYSGELFF
cdr3_nt: TGTGCCAGCAGTTCTAGCGGGAGAGGGTACTCCGGGGAGCTGTTTTTT
j_call: TRBJ2-2
cdr3_length: 16
clone_size: -
v_call: TRBV28
d_call: TRBD2

cdr3_aa: CASRGYTSSYEQYF
cdr3_nt: TGTGCCAGCAGGGGTTACACGAGCTCCTACGAGCAGTACTTC
j_call: TRBJ2-7
cdr3_length: 14
clone_size: -
v_call: TRBV27
d_call: -

cdr3_aa: CASNGGADEKLFF
cdr3_nt: TGTGCCAGCAACGGAGGGGCGGATGAAAAACTGTTTTTT
j_call: TRBJ1-4
cdr3_length: 13
clone_size: -
v_call: TRBV28
d_call: -

cdr3_aa: CASSLVGSYEQYF
cdr3_nt: TGTGCCAGCAGCTTGGTAGGCAGCTACGAGCAGTACTTC
j_call: TRBJ2-7
cdr3_length: 13
clone_size: -
v_call: TRBV5-4
d_call: -

cdr3_aa: CATSRDRGRAEAFF
cdr3_nt: TGTGCCACCAGCAGGGATAGGGGAAGAGCTGAAGCTTTCTTT
j_call: TRBJ1-1
cdr3_length: 14
clone_size: few
v_call: TRBV15
d_call: -

cdr3_aa: CASSKGLVGSETQYF
cdr3_nt: TGTGCCAGCAGCAAGGGACTAGTAGGCTCGGAGACCCAGTACTTC
j_call: TRBJ2-5
cdr3_length: 15
clone_size: few
v_call: TRBV5-4
d_call: TRBD2

cdr3_aa: CASSILRGLEAFF
cdr3_nt: TGTGCCAGTAGTATCCTTCGGGGGTTGGAAGCTTTCTTT
j_call: TRBJ1-1
cdr3_length: 13
clone_size: few
v_call: TRBV19
d_call: -

cdr3_aa: CASSWGDTEAFF
cdr3_nt: TGTGCCAGCAGCTGGGGTGACACTGAAGCTTTCTTT
j_call: TRBJ1-1
cdr3_length: 12
clone_size: -
v_call: TRBV7-9
d_call: -

cdr3_aa: CASSPQTGTEQYF
cdr3_nt: TGTGCCAGCAGTCCCCAGACAGGGACGGAGCAGTACTTC
j_call: TRBJ2-7
cdr3_length: 13
clone_size: few
v_call: TRBV6-5
d_call: TRBD1

cdr3_aa: CASSLTLGTVQETQYF
cdr3_nt: TGTGCCAGCAGCTTAACCTTAGGGACAGTCCAAGAGACCCAGTACTTC
j_call: TRBJ2-5
cdr3_length: 16
clone_size: few
v_call: TRBV7-2
d_call: TRBD1

cdr3_aa: CASSGTGDYGYTF
cdr3_nt: TGTGCCAGCAGCGGAACAGGGGATTATGGCTACACCTTC
j_call: TRBJ1-2
cdr3_length: 13
clone_size: -
v_call: TRBV7-8
d_call: TRBD1

cdr3_aa: CSGGETQNTEAFF
cdr3_nt: TGCAGCGGAGGGGAGACCCAGAACACTGAAGCTTTCTTT
j_call: TRBJ1-1
cdr3_length: 13
clone_size: few
v_call: TRBV29-1
d_call: -

cdr3_aa: CAISPTGVGTQYF
cdr3_nt: TGTGCCATCAGCCCGACAGGGGTTGGGACCCAGTACTTC
j_call: TRBJ2-5
cdr3_length: 13
clone_size: few
v_call: TRBV10-3
d_call: TRBD1

cdr3_aa: CASSQINTGELFF
cdr3_nt: TGTGCCAGCAGTCAGATAAACACCGGGGAGCTGTTTTTT
j_call: TRBJ2-2
cdr3_length: 13
clone_size: -
v_call: TRBV6-5
d_call: -

cdr3_aa: CATPPRQNLAKNIQYF
cdr3_nt: TGTGCCACCCCCCCCCGACAGAATCTAGCCAAAAACATTCAGTACTTC
j_call: TRBJ2-4
cdr3_length: 16
clone_size: few
v_call: TRBV27
d_call: -

cdr3_aa: CASSLRTGLLQDEQFF
cdr3_nt: TGTGCCAGCAGCCTACGAACAGGACTTTTACAGGATGAGCAGTTCTTC
j_call: TRBJ2-1
cdr3_length: 16
clone_size: few
v_call: TRBV7-8
d_call: -

cdr3_aa: CASREGTSGRSSTGELFF
cdr3_nt: TGTGCCAGCAGGGAGGGGACTAGCGGGAGGTCGAGCACCGGGGAGCTGTTTTTT
j_call: TRBJ2-2
cdr3_length: 18
clone_size: few
v_call: TRBV7-9
d_call: TRBD2

cdr3_aa: CASVPFASSYEQYF
cdr3_nt: TGTGCCAGCGTCCCCTTCGCGTCCTCCTACGAGCAGTACTTC
j_call: TRBJ2-7
cdr3_length: 14
clone_size: few
v_call: TRBV6-5
d_call: -

cdr3_aa: CASSVQVNTEAFF
cdr3_nt: TGTGCCAGCAGTGTGCAGGTGAACACTGAAGCTTTCTTT
j_call: TRBJ1-1
cdr3_length: 13
clone_size: -
v_call: TRBV2
d_call: -

cdr3_aa: CATSVGVNTEAFF
cdr3_nt: TGTGCCACCAGCGTAGGGGTGAACACTGAAGCTTTCTTT
j_call: TRBJ1-1
cdr3_length: 13
clone_size: -
v_call: TRBV15
d_call: -